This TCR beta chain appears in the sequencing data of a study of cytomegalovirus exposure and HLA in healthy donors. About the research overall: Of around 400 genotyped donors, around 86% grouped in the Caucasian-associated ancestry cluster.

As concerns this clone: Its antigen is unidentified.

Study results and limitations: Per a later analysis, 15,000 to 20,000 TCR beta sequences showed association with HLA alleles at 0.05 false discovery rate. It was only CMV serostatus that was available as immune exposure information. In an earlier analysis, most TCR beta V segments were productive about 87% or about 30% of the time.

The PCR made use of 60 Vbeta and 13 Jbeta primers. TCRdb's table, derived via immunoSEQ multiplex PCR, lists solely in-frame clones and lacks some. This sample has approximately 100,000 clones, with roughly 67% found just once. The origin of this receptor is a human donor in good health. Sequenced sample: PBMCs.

The CDR3 is CASSFTSRGTGELFF. The DNA for the CDR3 is TGTGCCAGCAGCTTTACTAGCCGGGGCACCGGGGAGCTGTTTTTT. The V and J genes are TRBV7-2 and TRBJ2-2; tentative D call: TRBD2 (6 bases). The germline V gene encodes CDR1 SGHTA and CDR2 FQGNSA. CDR3 length: 15 residues. V was clipped by 3 bases and J by 4 bases, with 12 bases between them.